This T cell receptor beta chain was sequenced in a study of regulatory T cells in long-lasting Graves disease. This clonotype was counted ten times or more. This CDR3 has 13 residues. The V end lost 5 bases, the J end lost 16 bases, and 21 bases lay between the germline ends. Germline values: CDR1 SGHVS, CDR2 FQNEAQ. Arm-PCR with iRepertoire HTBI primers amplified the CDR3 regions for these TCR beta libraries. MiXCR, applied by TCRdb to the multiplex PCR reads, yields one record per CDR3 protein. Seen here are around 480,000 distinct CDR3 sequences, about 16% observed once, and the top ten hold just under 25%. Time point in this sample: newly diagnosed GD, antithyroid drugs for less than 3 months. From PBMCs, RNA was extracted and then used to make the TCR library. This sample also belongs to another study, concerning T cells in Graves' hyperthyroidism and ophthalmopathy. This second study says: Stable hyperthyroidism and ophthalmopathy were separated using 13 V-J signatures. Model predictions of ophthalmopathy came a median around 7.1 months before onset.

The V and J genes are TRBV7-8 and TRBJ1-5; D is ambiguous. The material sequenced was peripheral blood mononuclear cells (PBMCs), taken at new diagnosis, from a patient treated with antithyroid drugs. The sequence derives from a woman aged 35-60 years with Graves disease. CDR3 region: CASSHGDQGPNHF. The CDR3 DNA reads TGTGCCAGCAGCCACGGGGATCAAGGGCCGAATCATTTT.